The next 24 T cell receptor beta chains were all read from a single sample in a study of T cell responses to AZD1222 COVID-19 vaccine. This table comes from immunoSEQ multiplex PCR, and its TCRdb copy is limited to in-frame clones, with some not included. This table has 140,000 to 150,000 clones, around four fifths appearing once. Specimen: peripheral blood, collected on day 0 of MenACWY control vaccination. The source of these receptors is an adult in good health.

The CDR3 is CASSPGQGASTGELFF. CDR3 DNA sequence: TGTGCCAGCAGCCCGGGACAGGGGGCTTCAACCGGGGAGCTGTTTTTT. The V and J genes are TRBV7-3 and TRBJ2-2; 12 bases agree with TRBD1. The CDR3 runs 16 residues. CDR1 and CDR2 (germline): SGHTA, FQGTGA. The V segment lost 5 bases and the J segment 5 bases; nucleotides outside the gene matches: 6.

The rearrangement joins TRBV18 to TRBJ1-1, with TRBD1 identical over 9 bases. Trimming removed 0 bases from V and 1 base from J; junction bases left unmatched: 3. The CDR3 contains 16 residues. Germline V CDR1 and CDR2: KGHSH, LQKENI. The CDR3 DNA reads TGTGCCAGCTCACCACCCACAGGGGGCCAGAACACTGAAGCTTTCTTT. This sequence encodes CASSPPTGGQNTEAFF.

Here the CDR3 DNA reads TGTGCCAGCAGCTTAGACAGGAGCACCGGGGAGCTGTTTTTT. Protein sequence: CASSLDRSTGELFF. The chain joins TRBV7-3 to TRBJ2-2; perhaps TRBD1 as D (6 bases). In germline, CDR1 is SGHTA, CDR2 FQGTGA. The CDR3 spans 14 residues. V lost 2 bases and J 4 bases, leaving 8 bases between the germline ends.

This rearrangement joins TRBV10-2 to TRBJ2-3; D perhaps matches TRBD1 (6 bases). The CDR3 runs to 14 residues. The germline V and J ends were trimmed by 4 bases and 5 bases, with 13 bases remaining between them. Germline V gene data show CDR1 as WSHSY and CDR2 as SAAADI. CDR3 sequence reads: CASSGPGVEDTQYF. For the CDR3, the DNA is TGCGCCAGCAGTGGGCCAGGGGTAGAAGATACGCAGTATTTT.

The J gene is TRBJ2-4, the V gene TRBV6-5, with TRBD1 matching over 7 bases. Germline V gene lookup returns CDR1 MNHEY and CDR2 SVGAGI. This CDR3 is 15 amino acids long. V was pared by 6 bases and J by 7 bases, with 12 bases of the junction left unmatched. Here the CDR3 reads CASRTTGVRGNIQYF. For the CDR3, the DNA is TGTGCCAGCAGGACAACAGGGGTAAGAGGGAACATTCAGTACTTC.

The rearrangement uses TRBV6-2 or TRBV6-3 and TRBJ2-2; 8 bases match TRBD1. V trimming: 0 bases; J trimming: 7 bases; junction bases outside the gene matches: 16. Germline V lookup: CDR1 MNHEY, CDR2 SVGEGT. The CDR3 runs 19 residues. Written as DNA, the CDR3 is TGTGCCAGCAGTTACTCACTCGCGTCCCAGGGGGCGCGGGTCGGGGAGCTGTTTTTT. Amino acid sequence: CASSYSLASQGARVGELFF.

The chain couples TRBV7-9 to TRBJ1-1; possible D gene TRBD1, 5 bases. The CDR3 consists of 12 residues. The germline V gene has CDR1 SEHNR and CDR2 FQNEAQ (reference sequence). V was cut by 6 bases and J by 7 bases, with 12 bases left in between. This CDR3 reads CASRPGTGEAFF. In DNA, the CDR3 is TGTGCCAGCAGACCGGGGACCGGTGAAGCTTTCTTT.

The CDR3: CASSSRTGGYGYTF. CDR3 DNA: TGTGCCAGCAGCTCACGGACAGGGGGCTATGGCTACACCTTC. This chain links TRBV7-9 with TRBJ1-2; 10 bases fit TRBD1. The germline V gene encodes CDR1 SEHNR and CDR2 FQNEAQ (reference sequence). The CDR3 sequence is 14 residues long. V shed 4 bases, J shed 4 bases, and the junction held 3 bases outside the gene matches. The entire variable domain, with the rest obtained from reference TRBV7-9 and TRBJ1-2, is as follows: DTGVSQNPRHKITKRGQNVTFRCDPISEHNRLYWYRQTLGQGPEFLTYFQNEAQLEKSRLLSDRFSAERPKGSFSTLEIQRTEQGDSAMYLCASSSRTGGYGYTFGSGTRLTVV.

This rearrangement joins TRBV19 to TRBJ1-1; TRBD1 is a possible D gene (6 bases). The CDR3 is 14 residues long. The V end lost 3 bases, the J end lost 3 bases, and 11 bases lay between the germline ends. Per the germline V gene, CDR1 is LNHDA and CDR2 is SQIVND (reference sequence). As DNA, the CDR3 is TGTGCCAGTAGTATTAAATCAGGGGACACTGAAGCTTTCTTT. As protein: CASSIKSGDTEAFF.

The J gene is TRBJ2-4, the V gene TRBV11-2; TRBD1 aligns across 7 bases. Trimming removed 4 bases from V and 10 bases from J; junction bases left unmatched: 7. The CDR3 is made up of 13 amino acids. Germline CDR1 is SGHAT and CDR2 is FQNNGV. The CDR3 sequence is CASSYQGQAIQYF. The CDR3 DNA is TGTGCCAGCAGCTATCAAGGACAGGCAATTCAGTACTTC.

The rearrangement uses TRBV11-2 and TRBJ1-1; D unresolved. Trimming shortened V by 0 bases and J by 7 bases, and 9 bases separated the two germline ends. CDR1 and CDR2 (germline): SGHAT, FQNNGV. This CDR3 contains 13 residues. CDR3 loop: CASSLDPGGEAFF. For the CDR3, the DNA is TGTGCCAGCAGCTTAGATCCGGGCGGTGAAGCTTTCTTT.

The rearrangement joins TRBV4-1 to TRBJ1-2; the D is unclear. The germline CDR1 and CDR2 sequences are MGHRA and YSYEKL. The CDR3 is made up of 17 amino acids. V lost 0 bases and J lost 3, with 17 bases in between. CDR3 coding DNA: TGCGCCAGCAGCCAAGAGGTGGGCATCCCAAGGGACTATGGCTACACCTTC. Translation gives CASSQEVGIPRDYGYTF.

This chain connects TRBV7-8 to TRBJ2-1; 8 bases agree with TRBD1. Germline CDR1 is SGHVS and CDR2 is FQNEAQ. The CDR3 covers 17 residues. The junction had 8 bases not matched to a gene; V was cut back by 1 base and J by 3 bases. CDR3 in amino acids: CASSLGQGQVLYNEQFF. The CDR3 bases are TGTGCCAGCAGCTTAGGCCAGGGACAGGTGCTCTACAATGAGCAGTTCTTC.

In DNA, the CDR3 is TGTGCCAGCAGGGACAGTCCCTACGAGCAGTACTTC. This gives the protein CASRDSPYEQYF. The genes are TRBV2 and TRBJ2-7; a weak D match, TRBD1 (6 bases). The V end was cut by 6 bases, the J end by 2 bases, with 8 bases between. The CDR3 loop spans 12 amino acids. Per the germline V gene, CDR1 is SNHLY and CDR2 is FYNNEI.

This clone is a singleton in its sample. This chain joins TRBV7-9 and TRBJ2-2; 10 positions agree with TRBD1. The V segment lost 4 bases and the J segment 8 bases; nucleotides outside the gene matches: 7. The CDR3 is 15 amino acids. Germline CDR1 reads SEHNR; CDR2 reads FQNEAQ (reference sequence). CDR3 nucleotides: TGTGCCAGCAGCTGGACAGGGGGATTGACAGGGGAGCTGTTTTTT. The encoded protein is CASSWTGGLTGELFF.

The V and J genes are TRBV18 and TRBJ1-1; D not certain. With 0 bases removed from V and 4 bases from J, the gap between germline ends came to 12 bases. This CDR3 region has 15 residues. Germline V lookup: CDR1 KGHSH, CDR2 LQKENI. The CDR3 protein is CASSPPSWPSTEAFF. Written as DNA, the CDR3 is TGTGCCAGCTCACCACCGTCGTGGCCATCCACTGAAGCTTTCTTT. The full variable domain, with the rest looked up from reference TRBV18 and TRBJ1-1, is NAGVMQNPRHLVRRRGQEARLRCSPMKGHSHVYWYRQLPEEGLKFMVYLQKENIIDESGMPKERFSAEFPKEGPSILRIQQVVRGDSAAYFCASSPPSWPSTEAFFGQGTRLTVV.

This clone appeared a few times. The CDR3 here is CASSSKDRGYNEQFF. In DNA form, the CDR3 reads TGTGCCAGCAGCTCCAAAGACAGGGGGTACAATGAGCAGTTCTTC. This chain connects TRBV21-1 to TRBJ2-1; TRBD1, as called in the table, went unchecked against the DNA. TRBV21-1 is listed as a pseudogene. The CDR3 extends over 15 amino acids.

The V call is TRBV6-1, the J call TRBJ1-2; D not certain. V was clipped by 1 base and J by 5 bases, with 11 bases between them. Per germline, CDR1 MNHNS and CDR2 SASEGT. The CDR3 runs 14 residues. The CDR3 is CASSEGGASYGYTF. CDR3 bases: TGTGCCAGCAGTGAAGGGGGTGCTTCTTATGGCTACACCTTC.

This chain uses TRBV7-6 with TRBJ2-3, with 9 bases lining up with TRBD1. From germline, CDR1 is SGHVS and CDR2 FNYEAQ. The CDR3 loop spans 17 amino acids. Trimming took 3 bases from V and 4 from J; bases not matched to a gene: 11. CDR3 nucleotide sequence: TGTGCCAGCAGCTTTGGTGTACAGGGGGCGATTTCAGATACGCAGTATTTT. It codes for CASSFGVQGAISDTQYF. Based on the CDR3 plus reference TRBV7-6 and TRBJ2-3, the full variable domain is GAGVSQSPRYKVTKRGQDVALRCDPISGHVSLYWYRQALGQGPEFLTYFNYEAQQDKSGLPNDRFSAERPEGSISTLTIQRTEQRDSAMYRCASSFGVQGAISDTQYFGPGTRLTVL.

This rearrangement joins TRBV5-8 to TRBJ2-5; D is ambiguous. V was shortened by 7 bases and J by 2 bases, with 6 bases between the two germline ends. CDR1 and CDR2 (germline): SGHTS, YDEGEE. CDR3 size: 11 residues. CDR3 sequence: CASSFQETQYF. The CDR3 coding sequence is TGTGCCAGCTCCTTTCAAGAGACCCAGTACTTC.

This rearrangement joins TRBV16 to TRBJ2-1, with 8 positions matching TRBD1. J gave up 8 bases and V 3 bases, and 12 bases lay outside the gene matches. The CDR3 runs 16 residues. The germline V gene has CDR1 KGHSY and CDR2 FQNENV. The CDR3 DNA is TGTGCCAGCAGCCATCGGTTGACAGGGGTTGGCGATGAGCAGTTCTTC. As protein: CASSHRLTGVGDEQFF.

The chain joins TRBV10-2 to TRBJ2-5, with D possibly matching TRBD1 (6 bases). Trimming removed 7 bases at V and 2 bases at J, with 11 bases between. The CDR3 sequence is 13 residues long. CDR1 and CDR2 (germline): WSHSY, SAAADI. The CDR3, as DNA: TGCGCCAGCAACCCAGGGACACAAGAGACCCAGTACTTC. Translating it yields CASNPGTQETQYF.

V usage is TRBV13 and J usage is TRBJ1-1; D call uncertain. Germline CDR1 and CDR2: PRHDT and FYEKMQ (reference sequence). This CDR3 spans 13 amino acids. V was pared by 4 bases and J by 4 bases, with 10 bases between. The CDR3 spells CASSSGWGTEAFF. DNA for the CDR3: TGTGCCAGCAGCTCAGGTTGGGGCACTGAAGCTTTCTTT.

The V gene is TRBV19, the J gene TRBJ1-2, with D maybe TRBD1 (5 bases). CDR1 and CDR2 from the germline V gene are LNHDA and SQIVND (reference sequence). This CDR3 comprises 13 residues. V was cut by 5 bases and J by 2 bases, with 9 bases left in between. The CDR3 region has the DNA TGTGCCAGTAGTCAGGGCTCAAACTATGGCTACACCTTC. Its protein product is CASSQGSNYGYTF.